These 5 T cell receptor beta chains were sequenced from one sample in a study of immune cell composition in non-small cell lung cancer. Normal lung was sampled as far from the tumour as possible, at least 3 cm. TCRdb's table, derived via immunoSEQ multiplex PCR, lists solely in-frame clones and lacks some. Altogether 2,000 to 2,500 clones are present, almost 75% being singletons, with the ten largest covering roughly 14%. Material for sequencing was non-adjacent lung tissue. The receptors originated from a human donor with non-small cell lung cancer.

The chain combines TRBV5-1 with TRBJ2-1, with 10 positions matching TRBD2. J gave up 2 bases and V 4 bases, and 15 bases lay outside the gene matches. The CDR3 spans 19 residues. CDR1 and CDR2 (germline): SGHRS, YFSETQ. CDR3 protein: CASSQSASGSFVTYNEQFF. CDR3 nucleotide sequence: TGCGCCAGCAGCCAATCGGCTAGCGGGAGCTTTGTGACCTACAATGAGCAGTTCTTC.

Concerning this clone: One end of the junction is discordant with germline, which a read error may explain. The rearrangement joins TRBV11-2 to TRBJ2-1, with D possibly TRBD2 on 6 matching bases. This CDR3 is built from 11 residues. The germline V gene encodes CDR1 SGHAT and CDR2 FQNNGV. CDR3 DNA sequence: TGTGCCAGCAGCCGAGGGTCAGCGGGTGTCTTC. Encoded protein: CASSRGSAGVF.

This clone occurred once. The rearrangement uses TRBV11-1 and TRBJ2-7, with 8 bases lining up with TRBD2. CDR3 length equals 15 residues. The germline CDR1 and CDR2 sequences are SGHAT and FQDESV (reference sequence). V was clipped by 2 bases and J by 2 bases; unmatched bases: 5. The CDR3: CASSLSLADPYEQYF. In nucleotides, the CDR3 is TGTGCCAGCAGCTTATCACTAGCGGACCCCTACGAGCAGTACTTC.

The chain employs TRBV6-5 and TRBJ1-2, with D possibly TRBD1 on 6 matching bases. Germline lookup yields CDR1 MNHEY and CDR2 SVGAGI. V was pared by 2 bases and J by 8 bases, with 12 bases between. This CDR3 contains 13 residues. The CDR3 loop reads CASSYRYDRGYTF. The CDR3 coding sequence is TGTGCCAGCAGTTACCGCTACGACAGGGGCTACACCTTC.

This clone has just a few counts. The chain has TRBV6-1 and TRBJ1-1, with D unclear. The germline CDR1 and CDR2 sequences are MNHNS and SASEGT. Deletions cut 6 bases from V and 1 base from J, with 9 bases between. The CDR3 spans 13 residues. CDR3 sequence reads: CASRMTTNTEAFF. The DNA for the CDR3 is TGTGCCAGCAGGATGACAACGAACACTGAAGCTTTCTTT.